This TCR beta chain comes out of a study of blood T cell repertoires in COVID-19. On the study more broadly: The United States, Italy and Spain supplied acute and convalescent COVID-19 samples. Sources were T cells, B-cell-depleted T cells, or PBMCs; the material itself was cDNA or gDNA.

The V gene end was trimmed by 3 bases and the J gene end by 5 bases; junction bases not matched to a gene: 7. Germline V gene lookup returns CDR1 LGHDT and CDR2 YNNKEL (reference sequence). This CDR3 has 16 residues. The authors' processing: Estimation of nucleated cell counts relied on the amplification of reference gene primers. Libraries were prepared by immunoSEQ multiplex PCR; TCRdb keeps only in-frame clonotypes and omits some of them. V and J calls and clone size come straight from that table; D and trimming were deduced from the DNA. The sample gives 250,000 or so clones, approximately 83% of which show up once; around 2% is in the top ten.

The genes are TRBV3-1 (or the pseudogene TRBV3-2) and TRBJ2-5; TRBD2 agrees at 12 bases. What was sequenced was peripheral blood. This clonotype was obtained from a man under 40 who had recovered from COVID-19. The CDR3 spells CASSQLLAGGGETQYF. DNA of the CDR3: TGTGCCAGCAGCCAGCTACTAGCGGGGGGTGGGGAGACCCAGTACTTC.